The next 26 T cell receptor beta chains were all read from a single sample in a study of T-cell memory formation after mild COVID-19. MiXCR, run by TCRdb on the 5' RACE reads, gives a single entry per CDR3 protein. The sample includes some 210,000 distinct CDR3 sequences, roughly 27% of them seen just once. The sample consisted of PBMCs or a T cell subset sorted from them (not recorded which). The source of these receptors is an adult woman who had mild COVID-19 (a few samples of this study predate the infection). Cell type and time point are not known.

V is TRBV15 and J is TRBJ1-1, with TRBD1 matching 7 bases. The CDR3 runs 17 residues. Germline V gives CDR1 LNHNV, CDR2 YYDKDF (reference sequence). V shed 1 base and J 0 bases; nucleotides not matched to a gene: 8. The DNA of the CDR3 is TGTGCCACCAGCAGAGTCCAAATTACAGGGGTGAACACTGAAGCTTTCTTT. Protein sequence: CATSRVQITGVNTEAFF.

The rearrangement joins TRBV29-1 to TRBJ2-1, with D tentatively TRBD1 or TRBD2 (6 bases each). The CDR3 contains 14 residues. V lost 6 bases and J lost 8, with 20 bases in between. CDR1 is SQVTM and CDR2 is ANQGSEA in the germline V gene. The CDR3 sequence is CSVRWGARSDEQFF. The CDR3, as DNA: TGCAGCGTCCGATGGGGGGCGCGGTCCGATGAGCAGTTCTTC.

The rearrangement uses TRBV6-2 or TRBV6-3 and TRBJ2-1; D is uncertain. From germline, CDR1 is MNHEY and CDR2 SVGEGT. The CDR3 length is 12 residues. V was shortened by 6 bases and J by 4 bases, with 7 bases between the two germline ends. As DNA, the CDR3 is TGTGCCAGCAGCCGGCCATACAATGAGCAGTTCTTC. It translates to CASSRPYNEQFF.

V and J are TRBV16 and TRBJ2-1; D ambiguous. The germline V gene has CDR1 KGHSY and CDR2 FQNENV. The V gene lost 3 bases and the J gene lost 4 bases, with 7 bases spanning the gap. This CDR3 comprises 13 residues. DNA for the CDR3: TGTGCCAGCAGCCAGTGGGCATACAATGAGCAGTTCTTC. Residues: CASSQWAYNEQFF.

The chain uses TRBV15 and TRBJ2-5; D is perhaps TRBD1 or TRBD2 (5 bases each). Germline CDR1 reads LNHNV; CDR2 reads YYDKDF (reference sequence). The germline V and J ends were trimmed by 5 bases and 1 base, with 8 bases remaining between them. CDR3 size: 13 residues. The CDR3 nucleotides read TGTGCCACCAGCGTCGGGACCCAAGAGACCCAGTACTTC. Protein sequence: CATSVGTQETQYF.

The V and J genes are TRBV29-1 and TRBJ2-3; D gene unclear. Germline CDR1 reads SQVTM; CDR2 reads ANQGSEA. Trimming took 6 bases from V and 1 from J, leaving 14 bases between them. The CDR3 has 14 amino acids. This chain's CDR3 is CSVPLRAGTDTQYF. CDR3 nucleotide sequence: TGCAGCGTCCCCCTTCGGGCTGGCACAGATACGCAGTATTTT.

The chain has TRBV12-3 or TRBV12-4 and TRBJ1-3; no definite D call. Trimming shortened V by 5 bases and J by 4 bases, and 9 bases separated the two germline ends. The CDR3 consists of 13 residues. DNA for the CDR3: TGTGCCAGCAGTCCCCAGCAGGGAAACACCATATATTTT. The encoded protein is CASSPQQGNTIYF.

The V gene is TRBV7-8, the J gene TRBJ2-1; possible D gene TRBD2, 6 bases. The V and J ends lost 5 bases and 9 bases respectively, with 14 bases between them. From germline, CDR1 is SGHVS and CDR2 FQNEAQ. The CDR3 covers 13 residues. The CDR3 reads CASSPRLEGEQFF. CDR3 DNA: TGTGCCAGCAGCCCCCGACTAGAGGGTGAGCAGTTCTTC.

CDR3 sequence: CASSRGLAGSNEQFF. Written as DNA, the CDR3 is TGTGCCAGCAGCCGAGGACTAGCGGGATCGAATGAGCAGTTCTTC. The chain employs TRBV12-3 or TRBV12-4 and TRBJ2-1; 12 nucleotides align to TRBD2. Trimming cost V 6 bases and J 7 bases; bases outside gene matches: 7. The CDR3 covers 15 residues.

This rearrangement joins TRBV30 to TRBJ2-1; D is possibly TRBD1 (5 bases). The CDR3 consists of 12 residues. The V end was cut by 0 bases, the J end by 10 bases, with 10 bases between. Germline CDR1 is GTSNPN and CDR2 is SVGIG (reference sequence). CDR3 region: CAWSVLGVEQFF. In nucleotides, the CDR3 is TGTGCCTGGAGTGTTCTAGGGGTCGAGCAGTTCTTC.

Comment on this clonotype: At one end the junction does not follow the germline gene, possibly because of a read error. The V gene is TRBV15, the J gene TRBJ2-5; D unclear. The CDR3 loop spans 12 amino acids. Germline V gene lookup returns CDR1 LNHNV and CDR2 YYDKDF (reference sequence). CDR3 in amino acids: CATSRDEETKYF. CDR3 bases: TGTGCCACCAGCAGAGATGAAGAGACCAAGTACTTC.

The V call is TRBV6-5, the J call TRBJ2-3, with 7 bases lining up with TRBD2. V dropped 6 bases and J dropped 1; count of bases not matched to a gene: 13. CDR3 size: 17 residues. CDR1 and CDR2 from the germline V gene are MNHEY and SVGAGI. In DNA form, the CDR3 reads TGTGCCAGCAGCTTTCTTCCCCTGGCGGGGGGCACAGATACGCAGTATTTT. It translates to CASSFLPLAGGTDTQYF.

This rearrangement joins TRBV29-1 to TRBJ2-5; D remains ambiguous. V was shortened by 0 bases and J by 8 bases, with 4 bases between the two germline ends. The CDR3 sequence is 10 residues long. Germline CDR1 and CDR2: SQVTM and ANQGSEA. The CDR3 nucleotides read TGCAGCGTTGAAGATGCTACCCAGTACTTC. Translated: CSVEDATQYF.

The genes are TRBV7-2 and TRBJ2-1, with TRBD2 matching 7 bases. V dropped 5 bases and J dropped 6; count of bases not matched to a gene: 13. There are 16 residues in the CDR3. In germline, CDR1 is SGHTA, CDR2 FQGNSA. The CDR3 DNA sequence: TGTGCCAGCAGCCTAGGTTGGGCTAGCGGTGTCAATGAGCAGTTCTTC. Translating gives CASSLGWASGVNEQFF.

This clonotype has a handful of counts. The gene calls are TRBV7-3 and TRBJ1-1, with D unclear. This CDR3 has 16 amino acids. The V and J ends lost 0 bases and 6 bases respectively, with 17 bases between them. Per the germline V gene, CDR1 is SGHTA and CDR2 is FQGTGA. Here the CDR3 reads CASSLTSTLHLSEAFF. DNA for the CDR3: TGTGCCAGCAGCTTAACATCGACGCTTCATCTTTCTGAAGCTTTCTTT.

This clonotype was seen a few times. The CDR3, as DNA: TGCGCCAGCAGCTTGCAGGGGGCTAGCGCGAACACTGAAGCTTTCTTT. Translation gives CASSLQGASANTEAFF. V is TRBV5-1 and J is TRBJ1-1; 8 bases map to TRBD1. Germline CDR1 reads SGHRS; CDR2 reads YFSETQ. The junction had 6 bases not matched to a gene; V was cut back by 1 base and J by 1 base. The CDR3 extends over 16 amino acids.

This clonotype turned up a few times. The chain recombines TRBV13 with TRBJ2-7, with D possibly matching TRBD1 (6 bases). This CDR3 has 14 amino acids. CDR1 is PRHDT and CDR2 is FYEKMQ in the germline V gene (reference sequence). Deletions cut 6 bases from V and 6 bases from J, with 18 bases between. CDR3 DNA: TGTGCCAGCAGGAGAGGGGGTCAGGGAAGCGAGCAGTACTTC. Its protein is CASRRGGQGSEQYF.

The gene calls are TRBV3-1 and TRBJ2-1; 8 positions match TRBD2. With 0 bases clipped from V and 9 bases from J, the junction kept 1 base outside the gene matches. Germline CDR1 reads LGHDT; CDR2 reads YNNKEL (reference sequence). The CDR3 sequence is 13 residues long. CDR3 in amino acids: CASSQDLAGEQFF. In nucleotides, the CDR3 is TGTGCCAGCAGCCAAGACCTAGCGGGTGAGCAGTTCTTC.

This clonotype occurred many times. The CDR3 nucleotides are TGTGCCATCAGTGAACAGGGTGCGGAGACCCAGTACTTC. Translation: CAISEQGAETQYF. The J gene is TRBJ2-5, the V gene TRBV10-3, with a possible D match to TRBD1 (6 bases). The germline gives CDR1 ENHRY, CDR2 SYGVKD. The germline V and J ends were trimmed by 3 bases and 5 bases, with 10 bases remaining between them. The CDR3 spans 13 residues.

This clonotype was found a few times. This rearrangement joins TRBV3-1 to TRBJ2-7; TRBD2 aligns across 14 bases. Germline CDR1 LGHDT, CDR2 YNNKEL (reference sequence). This CDR3 is built from 15 residues. The trim removed 4 bases at V and 7 bases at J, leaving 6 bases unmatched. The CDR3 sequence is CASSPGTSGSREQYF. The CDR3 region has the DNA TGTGCCAGCAGCCCTGGGACTAGCGGGAGTAGGGAGCAGTACTTC.

This chain uses TRBV7-9 with TRBJ2-4; TRBD1 matches at 9 bases. The CDR3 contains 16 residues. The germline CDR1 and CDR2 sequences are SEHNR and FQNEAQ (reference sequence). The V and J ends lost 6 bases and 2 bases, in that order; junction bases with no gene match: 8. As DNA, the CDR3 is TGTGCCAGCAGTTTACCCGGGACAGGGACCAAAAACATTCAGTACTTC. Amino acid sequence: CASSLPGTGTKNIQYF.

This chain connects TRBV19 to TRBJ2-3, with 8 positions matching TRBD1. CDR3 length: 17 residues. In germline, CDR1 is LNHDA, CDR2 SQIVND (reference sequence). The V segment lost 0 bases and the J segment 5 bases; nucleotides outside the gene matches: 10. The CDR3 loop is CASSIDLAGGGRDTQYF. The CDR3 DNA reads as TGTGCCAGTAGTATAGATCTTGCAGGGGGCGGACGAGATACGCAGTATTTT.

This sequence joins TRBV4-2 and TRBJ2-1; TRBD2 matches at 16 bases. The CDR3 has 17 residues. V trimming: 4 bases; J trimming: 15 bases; junction bases outside the gene matches: 15. In germline, CDR1 is LGHNA, CDR2 YNFKEQ. CDR3 DNA: TGTGCCAGCAGCCCAACCTCTAGTGGGACTAGCGGGAGGGCCATGTTCTTC. This encodes CASSPTSSGTSGRAMFF.

This clonotype has just a few counts. The chain combines TRBV7-2 with TRBJ1-2; TRBD1 is a possible D gene (5 bases). The CDR3 extends over 13 amino acids. Trimming pared 1 base from V and 3 bases from J, leaving 6 bases between. The germline gives CDR1 SGHTA, CDR2 FQGNSA. The CDR3 DNA is TGTGCCAGCAGCTTAGACAGGCACTATGGCTACACCTTC. Its protein product is CASSLDRHYGYTF.

This clonotype was seen only a few times. The chain is built from TRBV7-9 and TRBJ2-3, with TRBD2 matching over 10 bases. The V segment lost 4 bases and the J segment 0 bases; nucleotides outside the gene matches: 4. The CDR3 has 16 residues. Germline-derived CDR1 and CDR2 are SEHNR and FQNEAQ (reference sequence). The CDR3 reads CASSYLAGDSTDTQYF. As DNA, the CDR3 is TGTGCCAGCAGCTACCTAGCGGGAGACAGCACAGATACGCAGTATTTT.

This clonotype was seen a few times. The chain employs TRBV7-2 and TRBJ2-7, with D maybe TRBD1 (5 bases). CDR3 size: 13 residues. The ends were cut back, 3 bases at V and 5 bases at J, with 11 bases in the middle. Germline CDR1 reads SGHTA; CDR2 reads FQGNSA. For the CDR3, the DNA is TGTGCCAGCAGCTTTAGGAAGGGGCACGAGCAGTACTTC. It encodes CASSFRKGHEQYF.